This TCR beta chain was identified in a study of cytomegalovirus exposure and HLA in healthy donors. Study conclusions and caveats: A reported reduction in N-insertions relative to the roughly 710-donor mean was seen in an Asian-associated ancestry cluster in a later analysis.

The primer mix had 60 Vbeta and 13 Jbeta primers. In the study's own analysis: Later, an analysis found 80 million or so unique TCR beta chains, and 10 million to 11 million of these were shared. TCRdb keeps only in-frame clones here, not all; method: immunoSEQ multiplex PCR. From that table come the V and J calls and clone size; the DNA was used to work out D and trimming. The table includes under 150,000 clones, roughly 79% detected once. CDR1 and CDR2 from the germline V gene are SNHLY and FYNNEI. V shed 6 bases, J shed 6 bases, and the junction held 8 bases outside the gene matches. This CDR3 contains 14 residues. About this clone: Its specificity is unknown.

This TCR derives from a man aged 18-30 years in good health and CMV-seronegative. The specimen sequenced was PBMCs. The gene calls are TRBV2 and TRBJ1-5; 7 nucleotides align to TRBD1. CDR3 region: CASRQNRGGQPQHF. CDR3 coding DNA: TGTGCCAGCAGACAAAACAGGGGCGGTCAGCCCCAGCATTTT.